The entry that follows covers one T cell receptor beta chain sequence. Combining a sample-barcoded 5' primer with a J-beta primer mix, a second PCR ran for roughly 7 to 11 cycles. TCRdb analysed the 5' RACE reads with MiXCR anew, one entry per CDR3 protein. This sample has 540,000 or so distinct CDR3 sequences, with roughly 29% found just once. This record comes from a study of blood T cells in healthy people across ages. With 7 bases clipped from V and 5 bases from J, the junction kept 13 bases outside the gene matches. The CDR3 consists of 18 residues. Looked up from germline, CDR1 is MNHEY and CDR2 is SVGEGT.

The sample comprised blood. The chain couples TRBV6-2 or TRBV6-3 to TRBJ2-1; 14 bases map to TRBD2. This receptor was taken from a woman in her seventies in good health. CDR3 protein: CASKWTSGGTWRNNEQFF. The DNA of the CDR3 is TGTGCCAGCAAATGGACTAGCGGGGGGACTTGGAGGAACAATGAGCAGTTCTTC.